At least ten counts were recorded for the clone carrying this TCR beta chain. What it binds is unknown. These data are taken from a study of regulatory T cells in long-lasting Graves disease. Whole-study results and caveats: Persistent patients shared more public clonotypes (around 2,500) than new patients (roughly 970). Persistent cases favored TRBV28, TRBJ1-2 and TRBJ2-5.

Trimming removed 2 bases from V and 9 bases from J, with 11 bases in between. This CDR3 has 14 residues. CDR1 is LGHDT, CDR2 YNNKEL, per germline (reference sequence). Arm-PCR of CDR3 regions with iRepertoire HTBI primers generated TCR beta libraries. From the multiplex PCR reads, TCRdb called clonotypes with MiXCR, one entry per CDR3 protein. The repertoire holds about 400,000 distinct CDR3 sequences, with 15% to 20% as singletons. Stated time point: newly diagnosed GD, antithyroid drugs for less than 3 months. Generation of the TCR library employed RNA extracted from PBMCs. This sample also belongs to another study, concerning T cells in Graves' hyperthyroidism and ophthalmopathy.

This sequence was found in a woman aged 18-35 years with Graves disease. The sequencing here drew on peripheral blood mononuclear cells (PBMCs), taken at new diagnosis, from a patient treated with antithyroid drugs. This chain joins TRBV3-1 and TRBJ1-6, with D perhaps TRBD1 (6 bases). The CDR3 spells CASSQRDISSPLHF. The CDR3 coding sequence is TGTGCCAGCAGCCAACGGGACATCTCTTCACCCCTCCACTTT.